This entry features one T cell receptor beta chain sequence. The sample is drawn from a study of blood T cell repertoires in COVID-19. Study summary: The samples span acute and convalescent COVID-19 from the United States, Italy and Spain.

The CDR3 totals 15 residues. Germline V CDR1 and CDR2: SNHLY, FYNNEI. Trimming stripped 5 bases from V and 0 bases from J, with 11 bases between. Recruitment covered about two dozen US areas and drew participants whose ages spanned roughly 18 to 100 years. In the study's own analysis: Nucleated cell counts were estimated from reference gene primer amplification. Data came from immunoSEQ multiplex PCR; TCRdb stores just in-frame clones and leaves some out. V, J and clone size are taken as reported in that table, and D and trimming were inferred from the DNA itself. This sample yields about 360,000 clones, of which roughly 88% are seen a single time; roughly 2% belongs to the top ten.

The source of this sequence is a woman in her 40s with acute COVID-19. Sequenced sample: PBMCs or T cells enriched from blood (not recorded which). This chain uses TRBV2 with TRBJ2-1; D perhaps matches TRBD2 (5 bases). The chain's CDR3 is CASSTLADSYNEQFF. For the CDR3, the DNA is TGTGCCAGCAGTACTCTAGCAGACTCCTACAATGAGCAGTTCTTC.